This T cell receptor (beta chain) was obtained from a study of human T cells and chemical hapten exposure. Study-level information: The upper back received 0.01% DPC by patch testing, with results read at 6 days. Slight volume differences across pooled libraries mainly accounted for varying per-sample TCR yields.

TCRdb passed the RACE reads through MiXCR, listing each CDR3 protein once. The sample lists some 84,000 distinct CDR3 sequences; 8.5% were seen once. Study outcomes and limitations: TCRs exceeding a frequency of 1 in 1000 stayed unchanged under DPC sensitization.

Note on this clonotype: Antigen unknown.

Time point in this sample: pre-sensitization, week 0. Treatment defined: therapeutic diphenylcyclopropenone sensitization with weekly scalp DPC. V lost 3 bases, J lost 10 bases, and 10 bases stayed unmatched. The CDR3 contains 14 residues. The V gene's germline CDR1 is MNHEY and CDR2 SVGEGT. The specimen was whole blood, collected in connection with sensitization to the hapten diphenylcyclopropenone (DPC). The chain carries TRBV6-2 or TRBV6-3 and TRBJ1-1, with 8 bases aligning to TRBD1. The sequence came from a man aged 40-50 years with alopecia areata. Some clones in this sample may be carry-over from other donors' samples. CDR3 DNA sequence: TGTGCCAGCAGTTATTCAATACAGGGGGACCGAGCTTTCTTT. This sequence encodes CASSYSIQGDRAFF.